One sample yielded the 20 T cell receptor beta chains listed below, sequenced in a study of blood T cell repertoires in COVID-19. The protocol was immunoSEQ multiplex PCR, while the TCRdb copy is restricted to in-frame clones and leaves out a portion. The sample holds around 110,000 clones, 86% seen once. Input material: peripheral blood. The source is a man aged 40-55 years with acute or convalescent COVID-19.

CDR3 sequence (DNA): TGTGCTAGTGGTTCCCCGACAGGGAATTATGGCTACACCTTC. Translating gives CASGSPTGNYGYTF. The chain links TRBV12-5 to TRBJ1-2, with 7 bases identical to TRBD1. Germline CDR1 reads LGHNT; CDR2 reads FRNRAP. The length of the CDR3 is 14 residues. J was trimmed by 5 bases and V by 4 bases; bases with no gene match: 7.

V and J are TRBV7-9 and TRBJ1-3, with 10 positions matching TRBD1. CDR3 length: 17 residues. Unmatched junction bases numbered 10, after V lost 4 bases and J lost 4 bases. Germline CDR1 and CDR2: SEHNR and FQNEAQ (reference sequence). CDR3 nucleotide sequence: TGTGCCAGCAGCTACACTCCGGGACAGGGGACGGGAAACACCATATATTTT. Translated: CASSYTPGQGTGNTIYF.

This chain connects TRBV30 to TRBJ2-7, with D unresolved. Trimming stripped 1 base from V and 4 bases from J, with 17 bases between. The CDR3 has 15 amino acids. CDR1 is GTSNPN and CDR2 is SVGIG in the germline V gene (reference sequence). The CDR3 spells CAWSENWAGSYEQYF. CDR3 sequence (DNA): TGTGCCTGGAGTGAGAATTGGGCAGGTTCTTACGAGCAGTACTTC.

This chain joins TRBV3-1 (or the pseudogene TRBV3-2) and TRBJ2-5; TRBD2 aligns across 8 bases. CDR3 size: 14 residues. The ends lost 1 base at V and 7 bases at J; junction bases unmatched: 5. CDR1 and CDR2 from the germline V gene are LGHDT and YNNKEL (reference sequence). Written as DNA, the CDR3 is TGTGCCAGCAGCCAAGTCGGGGGGGCTGCGACCCAGTACTTC. Protein sequence: CASSQVGGAATQYF.

CDR3 in DNA: TGTGCCAGCAGATTTTCGGGAGGGTACTACAATGAGCAGTTCTTC. Translation gives CASRFSGGYYNEQFF. The chain carries TRBV5-6 and TRBJ2-1; 8 nucleotides match TRBD2. This CDR3 is built from 15 residues. Germline CDR1 reads SGHDT; CDR2 reads YYEEEE. The junction had 7 bases not matched to a gene; V was cut back by 5 bases and J by 3 bases.

The rearrangement joins TRBV5-1 to TRBJ2-5, with 12 bases aligning to TRBD2. The V gene end was trimmed by 0 bases and the J gene end by 5 bases; junction bases not matched to a gene: 5. This CDR3 has 16 amino acids. Germline CDR1 reads SGHRS; CDR2 reads YFSETQ. The DNA of the CDR3 is TGCGCCAGCAGCTTGGGGACTAGCGGGAAGGGGGAGACCCAGTACTTC. Its translation: CASSLGTSGKGETQYF.

This chain connects TRBV6-5 to TRBJ1-1; 8 bases map to TRBD1. The V segment lost 6 bases and the J segment 0 bases; nucleotides outside the gene matches: 3. Germline V lookup: CDR1 MNHEY, CDR2 SVGAGI. The CDR3 is 14 residues long. CDR3 loop: CASSRTGLNTEAFF. The CDR3 DNA reads as TGTGCCAGCAGCCGGACAGGGTTGAACACTGAAGCTTTCTTT.

In nucleotides, the CDR3 is TGCGCCAGTAAGGAGGGGAGTTCTTCCACTGAAGCTTTCTTT. Protein sequence: CASKEGSSSTEAFF. The rearrangement joins TRBV5-1 to TRBJ1-1; TRBD1 might be the D (5 bases). This CDR3 comprises 14 residues. Germline CDR1 SGHRS, CDR2 YFSETQ. V lost 8 bases to trimming and J lost 4 bases, with 18 bases between them.

The V gene is TRBV4-3, the J gene TRBJ1-6; 9 bases fit TRBD1. The CDR3 spans 15 residues. Looked up from germline, CDR1 is LGHNA and CDR2 is YSLEER. V shed 0 bases, J shed 13 bases, and the junction held 7 bases outside the gene matches. CDR3 in DNA: TGCGCCAGCAGCCAAGATACCGGGACAGGGCCTCCCCTCCACTTT. The encoded protein is CASSQDTGTGPPLHF.

This chain connects TRBV21-1 to TRBJ2-7; the table's D call, TRBD1, was not checked against the DNA. TRBV21-1 is noted as a pseudogene. The CDR3 runs 14 residues. The CDR3 spells CASSKVQGSYEQYF. CDR3 DNA sequence: TGTGCCAGCAGCAAAGTTCAGGGATCCTACGAGCAGTACTTC.

The chain is built from TRBV28 and TRBJ2-2; D unclear. V was cut by 3 bases and J by 7 bases, with 9 bases left in between. This CDR3 is built from 13 residues. CDR1 is MDHEN, CDR2 SYDVKM, per germline. The CDR3 DNA sequence: TGTGCCAGCAGTTTCCTGGGCAGCGGGGAGCTGTTTTTT. Translated: CASSFLGSGELFF.

The chain carries TRBV5-1 and TRBJ2-1; D perhaps matches TRBD1 (6 bases). Trimming removed 4 bases from V and 5 bases from J, with 19 bases in between. The CDR3 is 16 residues long. Germline V gene sequence: CDR1 SGHRS, CDR2 YFSETQ. The CDR3 coding sequence is TGCGCCAGCAGCCCGGGACATTCGGGGACACACAATGAGCAGTTCTTC. Residues: CASSPGHSGTHNEQFF.

The chain couples TRBV23-1 to TRBJ1-1; weak D call: TRBD1 (5 bases). Being an ORF, TRBV23-1 has a function that is uncertain. The germline V and J ends were trimmed by 8 bases and 1 base, with 8 bases remaining between them. This CDR3 has 12 amino acids. CDR3 sequence: CASFQGNTEAFF. DNA of the CDR3: TGCGCCAGCTTCCAGGGGAACACTGAAGCTTTCTTT.

The chain uses TRBV5-1 and TRBJ2-1; D may be TRBD2 (6 bases). The CDR3 runs 15 residues. V was shortened by 4 bases and J by 5 bases, with 16 bases between the two germline ends. The V gene's germline CDR1 is SGHRS and CDR2 YFSETQ. CDR3 in DNA: TGCGCCAGCAGCCCCGGAGGTGGAGGGAACAATGAGCAGTTCTTC. It translates to CASSPGGGGNNEQFF.

V is TRBV9 and J is TRBJ2-3; D call uncertain. The germline gives CDR1 SGDLS, CDR2 YYNGEE. The CDR3 runs 14 residues. Trimming removed 0 bases from V and 0 bases from J, with 5 bases in between. The CDR3 DNA reads as TGTGCCAGCAGCGTAGAAGCTAGCACAGATACGCAGTATTTT. It is translated as CASSVEASTDTQYF.

This clone was seen many times. V usage is TRBV30 and J usage is TRBJ1-2; D perhaps matches TRBD1 (5 bases). V shed 3 bases and J shed 0 bases, with 17 bases lying between them. The CDR3 is 16 amino acids. Germline lookup yields CDR1 GTSNPN and CDR2 SVGIG (reference sequence). The CDR3 spells CAWSSARGVTNYGYTF. The DNA of the CDR3 is TGTGCCTGGAGCTCGGCCCGGGGGGTAACTAACTATGGCTACACCTTC.

The rearrangement links TRBV19 to TRBJ1-2; 7 bases align to TRBD1. Germline V gene data show CDR1 as LNHDA and CDR2 as SQIVND (reference sequence). After removal of 3 bases from V and 0 bases from J, the junction contained 1 base not matched to a gene. This CDR3 comprises 14 residues. The CDR3 is CASSMQGANYGYTF. CDR3 DNA: TGTGCCAGTAGTATGCAGGGGGCTAACTATGGCTACACCTTC.

J is TRBJ2-5 and V is TRBV7-2; D may be TRBD2 (7 bases). V lost 4 bases, J lost 5 bases, and 17 bases lay in between. The CDR3 runs 15 residues. Germline V CDR1 and CDR2: SGHTA, FQGNSA. The CDR3 loop reads CASSSLGGLGETQYF. The CDR3 coding sequence is TGTGCCAGCAGCTCTCTCGGGGGGCTTGGGGAGACCCAGTACTTC. The variable domain in full, completed from reference TRBV7-2 and TRBJ2-5, reads GAGVSQSPSNKVTEKGKDVELRCDPISGHTALYWYRQSLGQGLEFLIYFQGNSAPDKSGLPSDRFSAERTGGSVSTLTIQRTQQEDSAVYLCASSSLGGLGETQYFGPGTRLLVL.

This sequence joins TRBV7-3 and TRBJ1-1, with a possible D match to TRBD1 (5 bases). V dropped 0 bases and J dropped 5 bases, with 13 bases sitting between them. This CDR3 has 15 amino acids. From germline, CDR1 is SGHTA and CDR2 FQGTGA. CDR3 bases: TGTGCCAGCAGCTTAACGGGGGGTGGAGAGACTGAAGCTTTCTTT. Residues: CASSLTGGGETEAFF.

The J gene is TRBJ2-3, the V gene TRBV19; 9 bases agree with TRBD2. Germline V gene lookup returns CDR1 LNHDA and CDR2 SQIVND (reference sequence). Trimming cost V 3 bases and J 2 bases; bases outside gene matches: 27. CDR3 length: 23 residues. CDR3 region: CASSIRGFGKGWASGDLTDTQYF. The DNA of the CDR3 is TGTGCCAGTAGTATTAGGGGTTTCGGGAAGGGGTGGGCTAGCGGGGACCTCACAGATACGCAGTATTTT.